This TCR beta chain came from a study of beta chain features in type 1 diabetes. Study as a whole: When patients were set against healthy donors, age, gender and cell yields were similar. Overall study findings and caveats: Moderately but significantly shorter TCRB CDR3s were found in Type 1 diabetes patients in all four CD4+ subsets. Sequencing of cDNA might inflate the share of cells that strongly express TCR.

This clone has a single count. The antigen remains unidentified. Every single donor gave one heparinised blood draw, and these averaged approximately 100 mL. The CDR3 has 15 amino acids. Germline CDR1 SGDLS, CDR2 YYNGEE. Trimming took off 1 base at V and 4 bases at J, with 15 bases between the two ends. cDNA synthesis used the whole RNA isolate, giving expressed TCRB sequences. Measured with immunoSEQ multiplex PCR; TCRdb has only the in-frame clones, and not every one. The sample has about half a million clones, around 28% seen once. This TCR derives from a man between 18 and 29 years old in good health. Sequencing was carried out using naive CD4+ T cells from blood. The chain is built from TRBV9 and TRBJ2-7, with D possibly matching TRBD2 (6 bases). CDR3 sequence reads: CASSVRLGATYEQYF. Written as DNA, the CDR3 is TGTGCCAGCAGCGTAAGACTAGGAGCGACATACGAGCAGTACTTC.